The sequence of this TCR beta chain was determined in a study of beta chain features in type 1 diabetes (dated by TCRdb to the late 2010s). A note on the overall study: Patients and healthy donors did not differ in mean age, gender distribution, total cell number or subset yield. A total of over 95,000,000 sorted cells were examined across all samples, and RNA yield correlated strongly with the number of cells per subset. The study compared the TCRB repertoires of sorted circulating CD4+ T cell subsets in recently diagnosed type 1 diabetes patients with those in matched healthy donors. Naive and central memory subsets were obtained from all 30 or so donors, but regulatory and stem cell-like memory subsets were isolated from only 8 patients and 8 healthy donors.

On the study overall, not on this receptor specifically: PCR may preferentially amplify shorter templates, but because patient and control samples were amplified and corrected together, any resulting skew would affect both groups equally. HLA sub-analyses involved small numbers of individuals, so any influence of HLA type on TCRB rearrangement remained unresolved. Sequencing cDNA rather than genomic DNA could over-represent highly expressing activated cells, although activation and CD3 levels did not differ between groups. At VDJ recombination sites, type 1 diabetes patients had fewer insertions and more deleted nucleotides, which implies abnormalities in thymic rearrangement. The naive, central memory and regulatory TCRB repertoires appeared to resemble one another more closely among patients than among healthy donors. In all four CD4+ subsets, TCRB CDR3 length was moderately but significantly shorter in type 1 diabetes patients.

The germline V end is reduced by 0 bases and the J end by 9 bases; junction bases left unmatched: 4. Taken from cysteine to phenylalanine, the CDR3 has 16 residues. Kept here is only the CDR3 DNA, which spans 48 bases and is read in frame from base 1. Via the germline V gene, CDR1 is SGHTA and CDR2 FQGNSA. This clone has just a few counts. The specificity of this receptor is unknown. Per-base quality was not reported, and no clone a single base away is much larger than it. The entire isolated RNA was reverse transcribed using the High Capacity cDNA Reverse Transcription Kit, and thus expressed TCRB transcripts were sequenced. Deep immunoSEQ sequencing was applied to naive, central memory and regulatory T cell samples, giving an average of around 4 million total reads per sample. Sorted cells were lysed in RLT buffer and RNA was extracted with DNase-treated RNeasy Micro or Mini kits, depending on cell number. Each cell subset was processed separately to prevent cross-contamination, with patient and healthy donor samples processed together. The immunoSEQ multiplex PCR was used to amplify TCRB sequences from cDNA, generating 87-bp fragments that spanned the CDR3 region. Sequencing of the amplicons was performed on the Illumina HiSeq platform. The authors' pipeline ran thus. PCR bias was corrected computationally using synthetic template baselines, and reads within Hamming distance 2 were collapsed, with unmergeable singletons discarded. By aligning reads against IMGT, V, D and J genes, CDR3 length, and insertions or deletions at six rearrangement sites were assigned. Within each subset, clonotype counts were normalized to the number of sorted cells before true diversity and Gini coefficients were calculated with the tcR R package. The overlap coefficient, calculated on TCRB nucleotide sequences, was used to measure repertoire sharing. As a proxy for the pre-selection repertoire, out-of-frame TCRB sequences from naive cells were analyzed. TCRdb took this table from immuneACCESS and kept in-frame rearrangements with V and J called. Such tables lack part of the clones; where checked against another copy, unresolved V genes explain under half of the gap, and the rest is unexplained. V and J calls and clone size are those listed in that table; D and trimming were worked out from the DNA. This sample has just over 600,000 clones in its table, and 15% to 17% of those were observed once. About 0.097% of the sample is taken by the ten largest.

Each donor gave one peripheral blood draw, around 0.12 L on average, collected into heparinised tubes. A BD FACSAria II and a panel including CD45RO, CCR7, CD25, CD127, CD95 and CD27 were used to sort naive, central memory, regulatory and stem cell-like memory CD4+ T cells. All sorted populations exceeded 95% purity. Right away, PBMCs were isolated by Lymphoprep density gradient centrifugation and were stained directly, with no culture step. So that batch effects would be minimized, each experiment stained and sorted samples in pairs, pairing one healthy donor with one patient. The sequencing sample was made of naive CD4+ T cells from blood. Explained via the paper, the cell subset or site label denotes: true naive CD4+ T cells. The V gene is TRBV7-2 and the J gene is TRBJ2-1; 14 nucleotides in the junction match TRBD2. The sequence came from a man younger than 30 in good health. The CDR3 loop reads CASSLAGTSGSIEQFF. The sequenced DNA is TGTGCCAGCAGCTTAGCCGGGACTAGCGGGAGTATTGAGCAGTTCTTC.